This is a list of T cell receptor beta chains from one sample in a study of shared clonotypes between healthy human individuals. Clones were read by immunoSEQ multiplex PCR, and TCRdb kept only the in-frame ones, dropping some. Here the sample spans roughly 2.5 million clones, approximately 94% being singletons. Sequencing input: naive CD4+ T cells sorted from blood. Receptors were obtained from a man between 18 and 29 years old in good health. CDR3s include the opening cysteine and the closing phenylalanine or tryptophan. The order of the fields is CDR3 DNA, CDR3 protein, D gene, J gene, clone size, V gene. D genes are given only for firm matches. The size of a clone is reported for some rows only, either as once, few or many, or as a class for expanded clones.

CDR3 DNA: TGTGCCAGCAAAGCAGGGAACACTGAAGCTTTCTTT
CDR3 protein: CASKAGNTEAFF
D gene: NA
J gene: TRBJ1-1
clone size: few
V gene: TRBV6-5

CDR3 DNA: TGTGCCAGCAGCCCCCAACGGAGGTTAGGCTCTGGAAACACCATATATTTT
CDR3 protein: CASSPQRRLGSGNTIYF
D gene: NA
J gene: TRBJ1-3
clone size: NA
V gene: TRBV4-2

CDR3 DNA: TGCGCCAGCAGCTTGGGAGACACCGGGGAGCTGTTTTTT
CDR3 protein: CASSLGDTGELFF
D gene: NA
J gene: TRBJ2-2
clone size: few
V gene: TRBV5-1

CDR3 DNA: TGTGCCACCAGCGGAACTACTAGCGGAGCCTACGAGCAGTACTTC
CDR3 protein: CATSGTTSGAYEQYF
D gene: TRBD2
J gene: TRBJ2-7
clone size: NA
V gene: TRBV15

CDR3 DNA: TGTGCCAGCAGTTCTACCATCGGACAGGGAGTTAGTATTCAGCCCCAGCATTTT
CDR3 protein: CASSSTIGQGVSIQPQHF
D gene: TRBD1
J gene: TRBJ1-5
clone size: NA
V gene: TRBV28

CDR3 DNA: TGTGCCAGCACCCATGGCAGTTTAGCCACAGATACGCAGTATTTT
CDR3 protein: CASTHGSLATDTQYF
D gene: NA
J gene: TRBJ2-3
clone size: NA
V gene: TRBV7-9

CDR3 DNA: TGTGCCAGCAGCTTGGTACAGCCAATCTCCGATTATCCCCCTCATGGCTACACCTTC
CDR3 protein: CASSLVQPISDYPPHGYTF
D gene: NA
J gene: TRBJ1-2
clone size: once
V gene: TRBV5-6

CDR3 DNA: TGCGCCAGCTGGGAGACCGGGACAGGGGGCGGCGAGCAGTACTTC
CDR3 protein: CASWETGTGGGEQYF
D gene: TRBD1
J gene: TRBJ2-7
clone size: NA
V gene: TRBV5-1

CDR3 DNA: TGTGCCAGCAGTGGGGCTGATAAGGCTAACTATGGCTACACCTTC
CDR3 protein: CASSGADKANYGYTF
D gene: NA
J gene: TRBJ1-2
clone size: NA
V gene: TRBV6-5

CDR3 DNA: TGTGCCAGCTCCCAACCCACAAGTATCACAGATACGCAGTATTTT
CDR3 protein: CASSQPTSITDTQYF
D gene: NA
J gene: TRBJ2-3
clone size: NA
V gene: TRBV19

CDR3 DNA: TGCGCCAGCAGTGCCCCTCCACCGAGGGATAGAAACATTCAGTACTTC
CDR3 protein: CASSAPPPRDRNIQYF
D gene: NA
J gene: TRBJ2-4
clone size: NA
V gene: TRBV10-2

CDR3 DNA: TGTGCCAGCAGTTTGACAGGCCAAGTTTATGGCTACACCTTC
CDR3 protein: CASSLTGQVYGYTF
D gene: NA
J gene: TRBJ1-2
clone size: NA
V gene: TRBV27

CDR3 DNA: TGTGCCTGGAGTGTACTAGGGCCGGGGGAAAAACTGTTTTTT
CDR3 protein: CAWSVLGPGEKLFF
D gene: NA
J gene: TRBJ1-4
clone size: NA
V gene: TRBV30

CDR3 DNA: TGCGCCAGCAGCTTGGATGGCAGCGATAGCAATCAGCCCCAGCATTTT
CDR3 protein: CASSLDGSDSNQPQHF
D gene: NA
J gene: TRBJ1-5
clone size: NA
V gene: TRBV5-1

CDR3 DNA: TGTGCCTGGAGTGACCTCGGGATTAGCACAGATACGCAGTATTTT
CDR3 protein: CAWSDLGISTDTQYF
D gene: NA
J gene: TRBJ2-3
clone size: NA
V gene: TRBV30

CDR3 DNA: TGTGCCATAACCTCCCGACTGAACACTGAAGCTTTCTTT
CDR3 protein: CAITSRLNTEAFF
D gene: NA
J gene: TRBJ1-1
clone size: once
V gene: TRBV7-2

CDR3 DNA: TGTGCCAGCAGCTCCAAGGCTAATGAAGCTTTCTTT
CDR3 protein: CASSSKANEAFF
D gene: NA
J gene: TRBJ1-1
clone size: NA
V gene: TRBV7-9

CDR3 DNA: TGCGCCAGCAGCTTGAGCTTAACGGCCTTGAGTGGAGGCTACACCTTC
CDR3 protein: CASSLSLTALSGGYTF
D gene: NA
J gene: TRBJ1-2
clone size: NA
V gene: TRBV5-1

CDR3 DNA: TGTGCCAGCAGCCCCGCCGGGGGGAGGGATGGCTACACCTTC
CDR3 protein: CASSPAGGRDGYTF
D gene: NA
J gene: TRBJ1-2
clone size: NA
V gene: TRBV7-8

CDR3 DNA: TGTGCCAGCTCACCGGGGCTGGCTAATCAGCCCCAGCATTTT
CDR3 protein: CASSPGLANQPQHF
D gene: NA
J gene: TRBJ1-5
clone size: NA
V gene: TRBV18

CDR3 DNA: TGTGCCAGCGGGGCAGCTGATTATTACTATGGCTACACCTTC
CDR3 protein: CASGAADYYYGYTF
D gene: NA
J gene: TRBJ1-2
clone size: NA
V gene: TRBV5-4

CDR3 DNA: TGTGCCTGGATCGAAAGCGGCGGTTCACCCCTCCACTTT
CDR3 protein: CAWIESGGSPLHF
D gene: NA
J gene: TRBJ1-6
clone size: once
V gene: TRBV30

CDR3 DNA: TGCGCCAGCAGCCAAGATCCAGATAACTATGGCTACACCTTC
CDR3 protein: CASSQDPDNYGYTF
D gene: NA
J gene: TRBJ1-2
clone size: NA
V gene: TRBV4-1

CDR3 DNA: TGCGCCAGCAGCTTGGACCGCGGGGGGCTCCGTAATGAGCAGTTCTTC
CDR3 protein: CASSLDRGGLRNEQFF
D gene: TRBD2
J gene: TRBJ2-1
clone size: NA
V gene: TRBV5-1

CDR3 DNA: TGTGCCAGCAGCTCGAACCCGGGACTAGCTCAAGAGACCCAGTACTTC
CDR3 protein: CASSSNPGLAQETQYF
D gene: TRBD2
J gene: TRBJ2-5
clone size: NA
V gene: TRBV7-9

CDR3 DNA: TGTGCCAGCAGCTTTTCAGGGGGCCAAAACACCATATATTTT
CDR3 protein: CASSFSGGQNTIYF
D gene: TRBD1
J gene: TRBJ1-3
clone size: NA
V gene: TRBV5-4

CDR3 DNA: TGCGCCAGCAGCCAAGATATACAGGGTTTCTACGAGCAGTACTTC
CDR3 protein: CASSQDIQGFYEQYF
D gene: NA
J gene: TRBJ2-7
clone size: NA
V gene: TRBV4-1

CDR3 DNA: TGTGCCATCAAAGAGAGCTCTGGAAACACCATATATTTT
CDR3 protein: CAIKESSGNTIYF
D gene: NA
J gene: TRBJ1-3
clone size: NA
V gene: TRBV10-3

CDR3 DNA: TGTGCCAGCAGCTTCAGGGCTAATCAGCCCCAGCATTTT
CDR3 protein: CASSFRANQPQHF
D gene: NA
J gene: TRBJ1-5
clone size: NA
V gene: TRBV5-8

CDR3 DNA: TGCGCCAGCAGCCAGGTTCCCGTAGGGACAGGGAATCAGCCCCAGCATTTT
CDR3 protein: CASSQVPVGTGNQPQHF
D gene: TRBD1
J gene: TRBJ1-5
clone size: NA
V gene: TRBV4-1

CDR3 DNA: TGTGCCATCGGCCCGGGGGGCTCCTACAATGAGCAGTTCTTC
CDR3 protein: CAIGPGGSYNEQFF
D gene: TRBD2
J gene: TRBJ2-1
clone size: NA
V gene: TRBV10-3

CDR3 DNA: TGTGCCAGCTCATGGGACTACCACACCGGGGAGCTGTTTTTT
CDR3 protein: CASSWDYHTGELFF
D gene: TRBD2
J gene: TRBJ2-2
clone size: NA
V gene: TRBV18

CDR3 DNA: TGCGCCAGCAGCTTGGGTGGGTCCCGCTCTGGAAACACCATATATTTT
CDR3 protein: CASSLGGSRSGNTIYF
D gene: NA
J gene: TRBJ1-3
clone size: NA
V gene: TRBV5-1

CDR3 DNA: TGTGCCAGTAGCCTTACTAGCGGGGCTACCTACGAGCAGTACTTC
CDR3 protein: CASSLTSGATYEQYF
D gene: TRBD2
J gene: TRBJ2-7
clone size: NA
V gene: TRBV19

CDR3 DNA: TGTGCCAGCAGTGGACCGGGACAGGGTAACTATGGCTACACCTTC
CDR3 protein: CASSGPGQGNYGYTF
D gene: TRBD1
J gene: TRBJ1-2
clone size: once
V gene: TRBV7-2

CDR3 DNA: TGTGCCAGCAGCTTATTTCGGGAAAACACTGAAGCTTTCTTT
CDR3 protein: CASSLFRENTEAFF
D gene: NA
J gene: TRBJ1-1
clone size: NA
V gene: TRBV5-5

CDR3 DNA: TGTGCCAGCAGCTTCGTTGGGGGAACTAGCACAGATACGCAGTATTTT
CDR3 protein: CASSFVGGTSTDTQYF
D gene: NA
J gene: TRBJ2-3
clone size: NA
V gene: TRBV7-2

CDR3 DNA: TGTGCCAGCAGCCCCCGGGGACTCTACAATGAGCAGTTCTTC
CDR3 protein: CASSPRGLYNEQFF
D gene: NA
J gene: TRBJ2-1
clone size: NA
V gene: TRBV7-2

CDR3 DNA: TGTGCCAGCAGCCGCCGACTAGCGGGAGGGCCACACGAGCAGTACTTC
CDR3 protein: CASSRRLAGGPHEQYF
D gene: TRBD2
J gene: TRBJ2-7
clone size: NA
V gene: TRBV5-6

CDR3 DNA: TGTGCCAGCAGCTTAGGACAGGGGGAAGGCGAGCAGTACTTC
CDR3 protein: CASSLGQGEGEQYF
D gene: TRBD1
J gene: TRBJ2-7
clone size: NA
V gene: TRBV7-2

CDR3 DNA: TGCGCCAGCAGCCACCCGGGACTAGGGGGCGAGCAGTACTTC
CDR3 protein: CASSHPGLGGEQYF
D gene: TRBD2
J gene: TRBJ2-7
clone size: NA
V gene: TRBV4-1

CDR3 DNA: TGTGCCAGCAGTAGCGGGAAGCAGTACTTC
CDR3 protein: CASSSGKQYF
D gene: NA
J gene: TRBJ2-7
clone size: NA
V gene: TRBV21-1

CDR3 DNA: TGTGCCATCAGAGCGGTCCCGAACACCGGGGAGCTGTTTTTT
CDR3 protein: CAIRAVPNTGELFF
D gene: NA
J gene: TRBJ2-2
clone size: once
V gene: TRBV10-3

CDR3 DNA: TGTGCCAGCTCCTACGAGGTCGCAGGGCCCCCTAGCAATCAGCCCCAGCATTTT
CDR3 protein: CASSYEVAGPPSNQPQHF
D gene: NA
J gene: TRBJ1-5
clone size: NA
V gene: TRBV18

CDR3 DNA: TGTGCCAGCAGGGGACAGGGAGGGAACAATGAGCAGTTCTTC
CDR3 protein: CASRGQGGNNEQFF
D gene: TRBD1
J gene: TRBJ2-1
clone size: NA
V gene: TRBV28

CDR3 DNA: TGCGCCAGCAGCTTGCTGGGCAGCAGCACCGGGGAGCTGTTTTTT
CDR3 protein: CASSLLGSSTGELFF
D gene: NA
J gene: TRBJ2-2
clone size: NA
V gene: TRBV5-1

CDR3 DNA: TGTGCCAGCAGCTACGGCGAGAAGAGAGCATATGGCTACACCTTC
CDR3 protein: CASSYGEKRAYGYTF
D gene: NA
J gene: TRBJ1-2
clone size: NA
V gene: TRBV7-9

CDR3 DNA: TGTGCCAGCACTACCCAGGGGGCAGACGAAAAACTGTTTTTT
CDR3 protein: CASTTQGADEKLFF
D gene: TRBD1
J gene: TRBJ1-4
clone size: NA
V gene: TRBV6-6

CDR3 DNA: TGTGCCAGCAGCCACCGACTAGCGGGAGTTACCCACGAGCAGTACTTC
CDR3 protein: CASSHRLAGVTHEQYF
D gene: TRBD2
J gene: TRBJ2-7
clone size: NA
V gene: TRBV13

CDR3 DNA: TGTGCCAGCAGCAGCGACTTTATACAATTCGGAGCCTATGGCTACACCTTC
CDR3 protein: CASSSDFIQFGAYGYTF
D gene: NA
J gene: TRBJ1-2
clone size: once
V gene: TRBV7-9